This TCR beta chain was documented in a study of blood T cell repertoires in COVID-19. Study background: The United States, Italy and Spain were the sources of the acute and convalescent COVID-19 samples. The cDNA or gDNA used as material had been derived from T cells, B-cell-depleted T cells, or PBMCs.

J lost 1 base, V lost 5 bases, and 13 bases had no gene match. CDR3 length: 17 amino acids. The V gene's germline CDR1 is LNHDA and CDR2 SQIVND (reference sequence). Original handling: The authors estimated nucleated cell counts from reference gene primer amplification. TCRdb keeps only in-frame clones here, not all; method: immunoSEQ multiplex PCR. The DNA was the basis for D and trimming; V, J and clone size are from that table. The table has 250,000 to 350,000 clones, around 90% seen once. The chain links TRBV19 to TRBJ1-2; 7 bases are a match to TRBD1. The source material was peripheral blood. The TCR originated in a young man with active or convalescent COVID-19. The CDR3, as DNA: TGTGCCAGTAGTCCCCGGGAGGGGGCGCAGTATAACTATGGCTACACCTTC. Its translation is CASSPREGAQYNYGYTF.